This TCR beta chain derives from a study of T cells in localized non-small cell lung cancer. A word on this clone: Its specificity is unknown.

Generated by immunoSEQ multiplex PCR, the TCRdb table keeps only in-frame clones and is missing some. Of around 130,000 clones listed, more than 70% were seen once; the top ten hold around 1.7%. This CDR3 contains 15 residues. The V gene end was trimmed by 4 bases and the J gene end by 0 bases; junction bases not matched to a gene: 5. From germline, CDR1 is MGHRA and CDR2 YSYEKL. The study, taken as a whole, reports: Among blood samples, higher T cell density accompanied longer overall survival. Paired adjacent lung recovered a median approximately 57 of the top 100 tumor clones. Uninvolved adjacent lung showed peak T cell clonality, exceeding tumor.

Source: peripheral blood, taken before any cancer treatment. J is TRBJ2-7 and V is TRBV4-1; 8 nucleotides match TRBD2. The receptor was isolated from an older female donor with stage I lung adenocarcinoma. This CDR3 reads CASSPRTSSSYEQYF. The CDR3 bases are TGCGCCAGCAGCCCCCGGACTAGCAGCTCCTACGAGCAGTACTTC.